One and the same sample provided the 26 T cell receptor beta chains below, sequenced in a study of T cells in localized non-small cell lung cancer. Sequencing used immunoSEQ multiplex PCR; TCRdb keeps in-frame clones, though not all of them. The sample records about 53,000 clones, around 80% being singletons. Source: peripheral blood mononuclear cells, taken before any cancer treatment. These TCRs come from a man between 40 and 69 years old with stage III lung adenocarcinoma.

The chain combines TRBV19 with TRBJ1-5; possible D gene TRBD1, 6 bases. V dropped 3 bases and J dropped 3 bases, with 15 bases sitting between them. From germline, CDR1 is LNHDA and CDR2 SQIVND (reference sequence). The CDR3 runs 16 residues. CDR3 bases: TGTGCCAGTAGTATGGGTAGACAGGTAAACAATCAGCCCCAGCATTTT. This sequence encodes CASSMGRQVNNQPQHF.

The chain joins TRBV27 to TRBJ1-5; unclear D gene. There are 14 residues in the CDR3. From germline, CDR1 is MNHEY and CDR2 SMNVEV (reference sequence). V lost 3 bases, J lost 3 bases, and 9 bases lay in between. CDR3 nucleotide sequence: TGTGCCAGCAGTTTCGGGAGGAACAATCAGCCCCAGCATTTT. Translating gives CASSFGRNNQPQHF.

The chain couples TRBV27 to TRBJ2-2; D possibly matches TRBD1 or TRBD2 (5 bases each). The CDR3 contains 15 residues. Between the trimmed V and J ends, which lost 2 bases and 2 bases, there was a span of 9 bases. The germline V gene encodes CDR1 MNHEY and CDR2 SMNVEV (reference sequence). CDR3 loop: CASSLGGVNTGELFF. DNA for the CDR3: TGTGCCAGCAGTTTAGGGGGTGTAAACACCGGGGAGCTGTTTTTT.

This clone has only one observation. V and J are TRBV19 and TRBJ1-5; 10 nucleotides align to TRBD1. V trimming: 5 bases; J trimming: 9 bases; junction bases outside the gene matches: 13. Germline CDR1 and CDR2: LNHDA and SQIVND (reference sequence). The CDR3 length is 16 residues. CDR3 sequence: CASSRPGTGVFRPQHF. CDR3 bases: TGTGCCAGTAGTCGCCCCGGGACAGGGGTATTTCGGCCCCAGCATTTT. The full variable domain, completed using reference TRBV19 and TRBJ1-5, is DGGITQSPKYLFRKEGQNVTLSCEQNLNHDAMYWYRQDPGQGLRLIYYSQIVNDFQKGDIAEGYSVSREKKESFPLTVTSAQKNPTAFYLCASSRPGTGVFRPQHFGDGTRLSIL.

The chain is built from TRBV29-1 and TRBJ2-7; a weak D match, TRBD1 (5 bases). Germline-derived CDR1 and CDR2 are SQVTM and ANQGSEA. V was clipped by 2 bases and J by 0 bases, with 8 bases between them. CDR3 length: 13 amino acids. The DNA of the CDR3 is TGCAGCGTTGAACCAGACAGCTCCTACGAGCAGTACTTC. Translated: CSVEPDSSYEQYF.

This clone was seen just once. The genes are TRBV2 and TRBJ2-7; 8 bases fit TRBD1. CDR1 SNHLY and CDR2 FYNNEI come from the germline V gene. Losses at the gene ends were 8 bases for V and 5 bases for J; bases not matched to a gene: 8. CDR3 length: 13 amino acids. The CDR3 loop reads CASYRDRPDEQYF. The DNA of the CDR3 is TGTGCCAGCTACCGGGACAGGCCTGACGAGCAGTACTTC.

This clone showed up just once. The CDR3 loop reads CASSLESSSYNEQFF. The CDR3, as DNA: TGTGCCAGCAGCTTAGAGTCTAGCTCCTACAATGAGCAGTTCTTC. J is TRBJ2-1 and V is TRBV7-2; D remains ambiguous. Germline V gene sequence: CDR1 SGHTA, CDR2 FQGNSA. CDR3 length: 15 amino acids. The germline V and J ends were trimmed by 1 base and 0 bases, with 7 bases remaining between them.

In its sample, this clone was seen once. J is TRBJ2-5 and V is TRBV6-6, with 14 nucleotides matching TRBD2. V trimming: 5 bases; J trimming: 4 bases; junction bases outside the gene matches: 3. Per the germline V gene, CDR1 is MNHNY and CDR2 is SVGAGI (reference sequence). This CDR3 region has 15 residues. The CDR3 loop reads CASSGGLAGVETQYF. In DNA form, the CDR3 reads TGTGCCAGCAGTGGGGGACTAGCGGGGGTAGAGACCCAGTACTTC.

The CDR3 nucleotides are TGTGCCAGCAGCAAACGTTCTTACGGATTGGGGGCTTTCTTT. It codes for CASSKRSYGLGAFF. V and J are TRBV21-1 and TRBJ1-1. TRBV21-1 is recorded as a pseudogene. The CDR3 has 14 residues.

This clone was seen a single time. The chain couples TRBV4-3 to TRBJ2-1; perhaps TRBD2 as D (5 bases). V gave up 0 bases and J gave up 8 bases, with 11 bases separating them. Per the germline V gene, CDR1 is LGHNA and CDR2 is YSLEER. This CDR3 spans 14 amino acids. The CDR3 DNA sequence: TGCGCCAGCAGCCAAGATCGCGAGGGCTATGAGCAGTTCTTC. Protein sequence: CASSQDREGYEQFF.

The V call is TRBV5-1, the J call TRBJ2-7, with TRBD1 as a possible D gene (5 bases). The V end lost 0 bases, the J end lost 5 bases, and 12 bases lay between the germline ends. The CDR3 has 14 amino acids. The V gene's germline CDR1 is SGHRS and CDR2 YFSETQ. This chain's CDR3 is CASSLGQFSHEQYF. The CDR3, as DNA: TGCGCCAGCAGCTTGGGACAGTTCAGCCACGAGCAGTACTTC.

The chain recombines TRBV30 with TRBJ1-5; D is undetermined. The CDR3 is 15 amino acids. Trimming took 2 bases from V and 3 from J, leaving 14 bases between them. CDR1 and CDR2 from the germline V gene are GTSNPN and SVGIG (reference sequence). The CDR3 DNA follows: TGTGCCTGGAGTCGCGACCCTCAGCCCAATCAGCCCCAGCATTTT. Translation: CAWSRDPQPNQPQHF.

J is TRBJ1-2 and V is TRBV6-1, with 8 bases that match TRBD1. Unmatched junction bases numbered 12, after V lost 7 bases and J lost 8 bases. The CDR3 sequence is 14 residues long. CDR1 and CDR2 (germline): MNHNS, SASEGT. For the CDR3, the DNA is TGTGCCAGCACCCCGACAGGGGCTGTAGGAGGCTACACCTTC. Translated: CASTPTGAVGGYTF.

The chain recombines TRBV2 with TRBJ2-3; 9 bases map to TRBD2. Losses at the gene ends were 7 bases for V and 13 bases for J; bases not matched to a gene: 3. CDR1 is SNHLY, CDR2 FYNNEI, per germline. The length of the CDR3 is 10 residues. The CDR3 bases are TGTGCCAGCAAGCGGGAGGATGAGTATTTT. Protein: CASKREDEYF.

The chain joins TRBV29-1 to TRBJ2-7; D uncertain. Per the germline V gene, CDR1 is SQVTM and CDR2 is ANQGSEA. V was shortened by 4 bases and J by 5 bases, with 12 bases between the two germline ends. The CDR3 is 12 residues long. This CDR3 reads CSVGVESDEQYF. CDR3 in DNA: TGCAGCGTTGGGGTCGAGAGCGACGAGCAGTACTTC.

This chain uses TRBV19 with TRBJ2-1; TRBD2 agrees at 13 bases. CDR3 length: 16 residues. Germline trimming cut 3 bases from V and 5 bases from J; bases unmatched to any gene: 4. Germline loops: CDR1 LNHDA, CDR2 SQIVND (reference sequence). CDR3 amino acids: CASSIGLAGEDNEQFF. The CDR3 nucleotides read TGTGCCAGTAGTATCGGACTAGCGGGAGAAGACAATGAGCAGTTCTTC.

The CDR3 nucleotides read TGTGCCAGCGGACCCTCCAATGAGCAGTTCTTC. It encodes CASGPSNEQFF. The chain recombines TRBV11-3 with TRBJ2-1; D unresolved. Trimming removed 8 bases at V and 6 bases at J, with 8 bases between. The CDR3 is 11 residues long. Per the germline V gene, CDR1 is SGHNT and CDR2 is YENEEA.

The genes are TRBV5-1 and TRBJ1-2, with a weak D call TRBD1 (5 bases). Germline assignment: CDR1 SGHRS and CDR2 YFSETQ. The CDR3 is 15 amino acids. Trimming stripped 0 bases from V and 2 bases from J, with 11 bases between. CDR3 DNA: TGCGCCAGCAGCTTGGCTGGGACCTTCAACTATGGCTACACCTTC. It specifies CASSLAGTFNYGYTF.

This sequence joins TRBV5-4 and TRBJ1-2, with D perhaps TRBD1 (6 bases). From germline, CDR1 is SGHNT and CDR2 YYREEE (reference sequence). The V end was cut by 2 bases, the J end by 0 bases, with 11 bases between. CDR3 length: 15 residues. CDR3 region: CASSFWTEPNYGYTF. The DNA of the CDR3 is TGTGCCAGCAGCTTTTGGACAGAACCTAACTATGGCTACACCTTC.

The genes are TRBV6-1 and TRBJ2-2; TRBD1 is a possible D gene (6 bases). The germline V gene has CDR1 MNHNS and CDR2 SASEGT. Trimming pared 2 bases from V and 5 bases from J, leaving 6 bases between. The CDR3 spans 13 residues. CDR3 in amino acids: CASSEQGTGELFF. CDR3 nucleotides: TGTGCCAGCAGTGAACAGGGGACCGGGGAGCTGTTTTTT.

This chain uses TRBV5-1 with TRBJ2-3, with D possibly being TRBD1 (5 bases). The germline V gene encodes CDR1 SGHRS and CDR2 YFSETQ. The CDR3 contains 14 residues. V lost 0 bases, J lost 5 bases, and 10 bases lay in between. In DNA, the CDR3 is TGCGCCAGCAGCTTGGAACAGGAGAAAGATACGCAGTATTTT. It encodes CASSLEQEKDTQYF.

This clone was observed a handful of times. The chain links TRBV6-5 to TRBJ1-1; D perhaps matches TRBD1 (6 bases). Trimming left V 5 bases short and J 0 bases short, with 7 bases between. The CDR3 covers 13 residues. The germline V gene has CDR1 MNHEY and CDR2 SVGAGI. CDR3 sequence (DNA): TGTGCCAGCAGTCGGGGGCTGAACACTGAAGCTTTCTTT. Translating gives CASSRGLNTEAFF.

The chain couples TRBV6-1 to TRBJ1-1, with D perhaps TRBD1 (6 bases). Germline CDR1 reads MNHNS; CDR2 reads SASEGT. Trimming took off 0 bases at V and 6 bases at J, with 20 bases between the two ends. The CDR3 consists of 17 residues. The CDR3, as DNA: TGTGCCAGCAGTGAAGCGGGGACAAGAAGGGAAGGAGCTGAAGCTTTCTTT. It specifies CASSEAGTRREGAEAFF.

The chain uses TRBV5-1 and TRBJ2-2; the D gene is possibly TRBD2 (6 bases). The V end lost 0 bases, the J end lost 5 bases, and 14 bases lay between the germline ends. This CDR3 contains 16 residues. Germline V lookup: CDR1 SGHRS, CDR2 YFSETQ. CDR3 bases: TGCGCCAGCAGCTTGGAGGCGGGGCGAGAAACCGGGGAGCTGTTTTTT. Translation: CASSLEAGRETGELFF.

The chain carries TRBV6-1 and TRBJ1-1, with D unresolved. CDR3 length: 13 residues. CDR1 and CDR2 from the germline V gene are MNHNS and SASEGT. V was trimmed by 6 bases and J by 0 bases, leaving 8 bases between them. This CDR3 is CASSSALNTEAFF. The DNA of the CDR3 is TGTGCCAGCAGCAGCGCTCTGAACACTGAAGCTTTCTTT.

The V and J genes are TRBV18 and TRBJ2-1, with TRBD2 identical over 13 bases. Trimming removed 5 bases from V and 3 bases from J; junction bases left unmatched: 16. Germline lookup yields CDR1 KGHSH and CDR2 LQKENI. This CDR3 is built from 20 residues. The CDR3 spells CASSITSGLAGLVDYNEQFF. CDR3 DNA sequence: TGTGCCAGCTCAATAACTTCGGGACTAGCGGGATTAGTTGACTACAATGAGCAGTTCTTC.